This is a list of T cell receptor beta chains from one sample in a study of cytomegalovirus exposure and HLA in healthy donors. The protocol was immunoSEQ multiplex PCR, while the TCRdb copy is restricted to in-frame clones and leaves out a portion. Found here are some 99,000 clones, roughly 69% of them singletons; the top ten hold approximately 5.5%. Sequenced sample: PBMCs. The receptors originated from a woman in her 70s in good health and CMV-seropositive. CDR3s leave out the opening cysteine and the closing phenylalanine or tryptophan. Fields, in order: CDR3 protein, J gene, V gene, clone size. A clone size is listed for some rows: how often the clone was seen (once, few, many), or a class if it is expanded.

CDR3aa: ASSSTGGGQPQH
j_gene: TRBJ1-5
v_gene: TRBV7-8
abundance: .

CDR3aa: ASRTGPYGYT
j_gene: TRBJ1-2
v_gene: TRBV6-5
abundance: .

CDR3aa: ASSLAGVGGAWEQF
j_gene: TRBJ2-1
v_gene: TRBV5-4
abundance: .

CDR3aa: ASSPLQGGSSEQY
j_gene: TRBJ2-7
v_gene: TRBV19
abundance: .

CDR3aa: ASTADSYGYT
j_gene: TRBJ1-2
v_gene: TRBV19
abundance: .

CDR3aa: ASKSSGGLNTGELF
j_gene: TRBJ2-2
v_gene: TRBV9
abundance: .

CDR3aa: ASSSSFEAF
j_gene: TRBJ1-1
v_gene: TRBV6-5
abundance: .

CDR3aa: AWSYRTVALNTEAF
j_gene: TRBJ1-1
v_gene: TRBV30
abundance: .

CDR3aa: ASSSSGTGGSYT
j_gene: TRBJ1-2
v_gene: TRBV27
abundance: .

CDR3aa: ASRTAVGQHYGYT
j_gene: TRBJ1-2
v_gene: TRBV6-1
abundance: .

CDR3aa: ASSLVGGGNTEAF
j_gene: TRBJ1-1
v_gene: TRBV7-2
abundance: .

CDR3aa: ASSSTAYSNQPQH
j_gene: TRBJ1-5
v_gene: TRBV27
abundance: .

CDR3aa: ASRPAGEQIYGYT
j_gene: TRBJ1-2
v_gene: TRBV6-5
abundance: .

CDR3aa: ASKTRENTEAF
j_gene: TRBJ1-1
v_gene: TRBV10-1
abundance: .

CDR3aa: ASRRQGTDTEAF
j_gene: TRBJ1-1
v_gene: TRBV2
abundance: .

CDR3aa: ASNLQSYGYT
j_gene: TRBJ1-2
v_gene: TRBV6-6
abundance: .

CDR3aa: ASTQRGPNTGELF
j_gene: TRBJ2-2
v_gene: TRBV7-3
abundance: few

CDR3aa: ASSQQGATTDTQY
j_gene: TRBJ2-3
v_gene: TRBV4-3
abundance: few

CDR3aa: ASTSSTSGGQETQY
j_gene: TRBJ2-5
v_gene: TRBV27
abundance: .

CDR3aa: ASSLQGSGELF
j_gene: TRBJ2-2
v_gene: TRBV5-4
abundance: .

CDR3aa: ASSPSGVGGEKLF
j_gene: TRBJ1-4
v_gene: TRBV18
abundance: .

CDR3aa: ASSQQADYEQY
j_gene: TRBJ2-7
v_gene: TRBV6-5
abundance: once

CDR3aa: ASSLADRGFNQPQH
j_gene: TRBJ1-5
v_gene: TRBV7-8
abundance: .

CDR3aa: ASSQSRTHTGELF
j_gene: TRBJ2-2
v_gene: TRBV5-4
abundance: .

CDR3aa: ASSLVWQGAEDEQY
j_gene: TRBJ2-7
v_gene: TRBV11-2
abundance: .

CDR3aa: ASSEIQGGQPQH
j_gene: TRBJ1-5
v_gene: TRBV2
abundance: .

CDR3aa: ASSATGVTGNTIY
j_gene: TRBJ1-3
v_gene: TRBV18
abundance: .

CDR3aa: ASSLGASGGLEQY
j_gene: TRBJ2-7
v_gene: TRBV5-1
abundance: .

CDR3aa: ASSLAPQGSGQPQH
j_gene: TRBJ1-5
v_gene: TRBV7-7
abundance: .

CDR3aa: ASSSTKRGGVNEQF
j_gene: TRBJ2-1
v_gene: TRBV27
abundance: .

CDR3aa: ASSTGQGGETQY
j_gene: TRBJ2-5
v_gene: TRBV5-6
abundance: .

CDR3aa: ASSLEETGGDGYT
j_gene: TRBJ1-2
v_gene: TRBV7-6
abundance: .

CDR3aa: ASSLRGLAETQY
j_gene: TRBJ2-5
v_gene: TRBV5-4
abundance: few

CDR3aa: ASSESSGGGGDTQY
j_gene: TRBJ2-5
v_gene: TRBV6-1
abundance: .

CDR3aa: ASSWAGIYNEQF
j_gene: TRBJ2-1
v_gene: TRBV11-2
abundance: .

CDR3aa: SVDHNTEAF
j_gene: TRBJ1-1
v_gene: TRBV29-1
abundance: .

CDR3aa: SAAPGLATYEQY
j_gene: TRBJ2-7
v_gene: TRBV29-1
abundance: .

CDR3aa: ASREKRGGTDTQY
j_gene: TRBJ2-3
v_gene: TRBV11-2
abundance: .

CDR3aa: ASSLETGLSYEQY
j_gene: TRBJ2-7
v_gene: TRBV11-2
abundance: .

CDR3aa: ASTGGGAGETQY
j_gene: TRBJ2-5
v_gene: TRBV6-1
abundance: .

CDR3aa: SVSDRDWSQETQY
j_gene: TRBJ2-5
v_gene: TRBV29-1
abundance: .

CDR3aa: ASSRGRPSTEAF
j_gene: TRBJ1-1
v_gene: TRBV13
abundance: .

CDR3aa: AIRQGGTDTEAF
j_gene: TRBJ1-1
v_gene: TRBV10-3
abundance: once

CDR3aa: ASSLGAGAAGKLF
j_gene: TRBJ1-4
v_gene: TRBV7-6
abundance: .

CDR3aa: SVENKYNEQF
j_gene: TRBJ2-1
v_gene: TRBV29-1
abundance: once

CDR3aa: AWRAAGGQGYT
j_gene: TRBJ1-2
v_gene: TRBV30
abundance: once

CDR3aa: ASSRGTGSQPQH
j_gene: TRBJ1-5
v_gene: TRBV6-5
abundance: .

CDR3aa: ASSQDNTPSSGNTIY
j_gene: TRBJ1-3
v_gene: TRBV4-3
abundance: .

CDR3aa: ASRASGGAHEQY
j_gene: TRBJ2-7
v_gene: TRBV7-9
abundance: .

CDR3aa: ASSLDRSYNSPLH
j_gene: TRBJ1-6
v_gene: TRBV5-1
abundance: .

CDR3aa: ASSLISDTPLH
j_gene: TRBJ1-6
v_gene: TRBV27
abundance: .

CDR3aa: ASRGVVYNSPLH
j_gene: TRBJ1-6
v_gene: TRBV14
abundance: .

CDR3aa: ASSLGQGSTEAF
j_gene: TRBJ1-1
v_gene: TRBV5-1
abundance: .

CDR3aa: ASGLINQPQH
j_gene: TRBJ1-5
v_gene: TRBV12-5
abundance: .

CDR3aa: AWGDRGGYNSPLH
j_gene: TRBJ1-6
v_gene: TRBV30
abundance: .

CDR3aa: ASSQTGTANTEAF
j_gene: TRBJ1-1
v_gene: TRBV4-2
abundance: .